Reported below is one TCR beta chain. Brentuximab vedotin exposure varied among the patients, all of whom had relapsed after autologous stem cell transplantation. The sample comes from a study of PD-1 blockade in classical Hodgkin lymphoma. The CDR3 extends over 13 amino acids. Trimming cost V 8 bases and J 10 bases; bases outside gene matches: 9. The germline gives CDR1 MNHEY, CDR2 SVGAGI. Profiling relied on immunoSEQ multiplex PCR, and the TCRdb table lists in-frame clones only, not all of them. The table lists more than 50,000 clones, roughly two thirds of them singletons. This receptor was obtained from a human donor with classical Hodgkin lymphoma. V and J are TRBV6-5 and TRBJ2-1, with 9 bases matching TRBD2. The sample in question was peripheral blood mononuclear cells (PBMCs), obtained before the second cycle of nivolumab. In nucleotides, the CDR3 is TGTGCCAGCGGTAATAGCGGGAGCGGGGAGCAGTTCTTC. This codes for CASGNSGSGEQFF.